Each of the 15 T cell receptor beta chains below was sequenced from the same sample in a study of blood T cells in healthy people across ages (dated by TCRdb to between 2014 and 2016). Libraries came from 5' RACE. These reads were obtained on an Illumina HiSeq 2500. The second PCR ran for roughly 6 to 11 cycles and used a J-beta primer mix along with a sample-barcoded 5' primer. The raw public reads went through TCRdb reprocessing: fastp at Q25, MiXCR clone calling, in-frame beta chains kept. One record per CDR3 amino acid sequence lists the most common genes and DNA. In this sample the table shows fewer than 1 million distinct CDR3 sequences, around two fifths of which occur a single time. The top ten constitute roughly 18% of the sample. Specimen: blood. The receptors were sampled from a man in his sixties in good health.

This clonotype came up a few times. The chain combines TRBV7-9 with TRBJ2-5; 10 nucleotides line up with TRBD2. This CDR3 has 13 residues. Germline V CDR1 and CDR2: SEHNR, FQNEAQ (reference sequence). V dropped 8 bases and J dropped 2; count of bases not matched to a gene: 2. DNA of the CDR3: TGTGCCAGCTCGACTAGCGGGCAAGAGACCCAGTACTTC. As protein: CASSTSGQETQYF.

Details on this clonotype: With a much larger clone just one base away, this may be a read error. J is TRBJ2-5 and V is TRBV20-1, with D unclear. The CDR3 is made up of 11 amino acids. Germline-derived CDR1 and CDR2 are DFQATT and SNEGSKA (reference sequence). CDR3 nucleotides: TGCAGTGCTAGTAACCAAGATACCCAGTACTTC. This gives the protein CSASNQDTQYF.

V is TRBV20-1 and J is TRBJ1-2, with 8 bases lining up with TRBD1. V lost 2 bases, J lost 12 bases, and 11 bases stayed unmatched. The germline V gene encodes CDR1 DFQATT and CDR2 SNEGSKA (reference sequence). This CDR3 is built from 13 residues. This CDR3 reads CSARNGQGRVHTF. The CDR3 bases are TGCAGTGCTAGAAATGGACAGGGTAGGGTTCACACCTTC.

The chain has TRBV6-1 and TRBJ2-6; D gene uncertain. The V and J ends lost 8 bases and 4 bases respectively, with 12 bases between them. The CDR3 runs 14 residues. CDR1 and CDR2 (germline): MNHNS, SASEGT. As DNA, the CDR3 is TGTGCCAGCCGTTTCGGCCGCGGGGCCAACGTCCTGACTTTC. This codes for CASRFGRGANVLTF.

The chain links TRBV11-2 to TRBJ2-7; no firm D call. The ends were cut back, 4 bases at V and 5 bases at J, with 12 bases in the middle. The CDR3 runs to 13 residues. The V gene's germline CDR1 is SGHAT and CDR2 FQNNGV. The CDR3 reads CASSSMVQHEQYF. CDR3 DNA sequence: TGTGCCAGCAGCTCGATGGTCCAACACGAGCAGTACTTC.

The table lists this clonotype with many counts. This CDR3 reads CSVPGRETQYF. Here the CDR3 DNA reads TGCAGCGTCCCCGGCCGGGAGACCCAGTACTTC. The chain employs TRBV29-1 and TRBJ2-5; D ambiguous. There are 11 residues in the CDR3. CDR1 SQVTM and CDR2 ANQGSEA come from the germline V gene. Deletions cut 6 bases from V and 5 bases from J, with 10 bases between.

Many counts were recorded for this clonotype. The gene calls are TRBV6-5 and TRBJ2-1, with TRBD1 matching over 10 bases. The CDR3 loop spans 15 amino acids. CDR1 and CDR2 from the germline V gene are MNHEY and SVGAGI. Trimming removed 8 bases from V and 7 bases from J; junction bases left unmatched: 11. CDR3 bases: TGTGCCAGCGGAAAACCGGGACAGGGGATGAATGAGCAGTTCTTC. Protein: CASGKPGQGMNEQFF.

This rearrangement joins TRBV20-1 to TRBJ2-5; TRBD2 might be the D (5 bases). This CDR3 is built from 14 residues. Trimming left V 1 base short and J 11 bases short, with 20 bases between. Germline CDR1 DFQATT, CDR2 SNEGSKA (reference sequence). The CDR3 sequence: CSARAGFGMKEQYF. The CDR3 bases are TGCAGTGCTAGAGCTGGGTTCGGGATGAAAGAGCAGTACTTC.

J is TRBJ2-7 and V is TRBV20-1; 9 bases map to TRBD2. J was trimmed by 2 bases and V by 3 bases; bases with no gene match: 8. The CDR3 runs to 15 residues. Germline V CDR1 and CDR2: DFQATT, SNEGSKA (reference sequence). In nucleotides, the CDR3 is TGCAGTGCTAGCCCTAGCGGGGCACTTACCTACGAGCAGTACTTC. Amino acid sequence: CSASPSGALTYEQYF.

The table lists this clonotype with a few counts. The rearrangement uses TRBV7-2 and TRBJ2-1, with 7 bases lining up with TRBD2. Germline lookup yields CDR1 SGHTA and CDR2 FQGNSA. CDR3 length: 15 amino acids. Unmatched junction bases numbered 5, after V lost 2 bases and J lost 4 bases. This CDR3 reads CASSLLASGYNEQFF. CDR3 nucleotides: TGTGCCAGCAGCTTATTGGCTAGCGGTTACAATGAGCAGTTCTTC.

This clonotype was detected many times. J is TRBJ2-7 and V is TRBV7-2, with a possible D match to TRBD1 (5 bases). Trimming took off 1 base at V and 1 base at J, with 17 bases between the two ends. The CDR3 totals 17 residues. CDR1 is SGHTA and CDR2 is FQGNSA in the germline V gene. CDR3 sequence (DNA): TGTGCCAGCAGCTTAGTGGGTCTCACAGGTACATCCTACGAGCAGTACTTC. This sequence encodes CASSLVGLTGTSYEQYF. The full variable domain, completed using reference TRBV7-2 and TRBJ2-7, is GAGVSQSPSNKVTEKGKDVELRCDPISGHTALYWYRQSLGQGLEFLIYFQGNSAPDKSGLPSDRFSAERTGGSVSTLTIQRTQQEDSAVYLCASSLVGLTGTSYEQYFGPGTRLTVT.

The genes are TRBV5-6 and TRBJ2-6; D is tentatively TRBD1 or TRBD2 (5 bases each). The V gene lost 1 base and the J gene lost 1 base, with 15 bases spanning the gap. Germline CDR1 SGHDT, CDR2 YYEEEE. CDR3 length: 18 residues. The CDR3 sequence: CASSLLPPGPSGANVLTF. The CDR3, as DNA: TGTGCCAGCAGCTTGTTGCCCCCGGGGCCATCTGGGGCCAACGTCCTGACTTTC.

Notes on this clonotype: At one end, the junction sequence differs from germline, possibly due to a read error. This sequence joins TRBV7-2 and TRBJ1-2; D call uncertain. The CDR3 sequence is 12 residues long. The germline CDR1 and CDR2 sequences are SGHTA and FQGNSA. CDR3 residues: CASILASYGYTF. The DNA of the CDR3 is TGTGCCAGCATCTTAGCTTCCTATGGCTACACCTTC.

In DNA, the CDR3 is TGTGCCTGGAGTGTTACTAGCGGGGGGGCCCAGTACTTC. Translation gives CAWSVTSGGAQYF. This sequence joins TRBV30 and TRBJ2-7; TRBD2 agrees at 13 bases. CDR3 length: 13 residues. V shed 0 bases and J 10 bases; nucleotides not matched to a gene: 3. Germline CDR1 reads GTSNPN; CDR2 reads SVGIG (reference sequence).

In DNA form, the CDR3 reads TGCAGTGCTGAATCCCCTGAAGGGTCTACAAGTAACTATGGCTACACCTTC. Translating gives CSAESPEGSTSNYGYTF. The chain has TRBV20-1 and TRBJ1-2; D not certain. The CDR3 sequence is 17 residues long. Germline lookup yields CDR1 DFQATT and CDR2 SNEGSKA (reference sequence). The V end was cut by 5 bases, the J end by 1 base, with 23 bases between.